This T cell receptor (beta chain) was sequenced during a study of cytomegalovirus exposure and HLA in healthy donors. Notes on this clone: What it binds is unknown.

Both 60 Vbeta primers and 13 Jbeta primers went into the PCR. Assay used: immunoSEQ multiplex PCR; TCRdb lists only in-frame clones, some missing. The table records approximately 85,000 clones, about four fifths of them present only once. Notes on the study in general: TCR beta sequences reportedly predicted most subjects' HLA-A and HLA-B alleles accurately.

The length of the CDR3 is 16 residues. V gave up 8 bases and J gave up 1 base; unmatched junction bases: 9. The V gene's germline CDR1 is WSHSY and CDR2 SAAADI. Sequenced: PBMCs. This sequence was found in a man aged 25 to 40 in good health and CMV-seronegative. The chain joins TRBV10-2 to TRBJ2-2; 8 nucleotides align to TRBD2. The CDR3 loop reads CASFMTSAMNTGELFF. The DNA of the CDR3 is TGCGCCAGCTTCATGACTAGCGCGATGAACACCGGGGAGCTGTTTTTT.